These 13 T cell receptor beta chains were sequenced from one sample in a study of blood T cells in healthy people across ages. Then a second PCR, running about 7 to 11 cycles, was carried out with a sample-barcoded 5' primer and a J-beta primer mix. TCRdb reprocessed the 5' RACE reads with MiXCR, giving one entry per CDR3 protein. Here the sample spans approximately 960,000 distinct CDR3 sequences, 25% to 35% being singletons. The same data also went into a second study, on T cells of mothers and their children.

The sequenced material came from blood. These receptors came from a woman between 35 and 50 years old in good health.

This clonotype was detected many times. The chain has TRBV5-6 and TRBJ2-7, with D possibly TRBD1 on 5 matching bases. The CDR3 spans 18 residues. The ends were cut back, 2 bases at V and 1 base at J, with 22 bases in the middle. Looked up from germline, CDR1 is SGHDT and CDR2 is YYEEEE. For the CDR3, the DNA is TGTGCCAGCAGCTTACGCCCGGATGTTACAGGACCTTCCTACGAGCAGTACTTC. Translated: CASSLRPDVTGPSYEQYF.

The gene calls are TRBV30 and TRBJ1-1; unclear D gene. The V end was cut by 1 base, the J end by 3 bases, with 15 bases between. This CDR3 has 15 residues. Germline assignment: CDR1 GTSNPN and CDR2 SVGIG (reference sequence). CDR3 sequence: CAWSGATRSYTEAFF. As DNA, the CDR3 is TGTGCCTGGAGTGGCGCCACCAGGAGCTACACTGAAGCTTTCTTT.

This clonotype was found a few times. J is TRBJ2-3 and V is TRBV20-1; D perhaps matches TRBD1 (6 bases). V was shortened by 6 bases and J by 4 bases, with 20 bases between the two germline ends. From germline, CDR1 is DFQATT and CDR2 SNEGSKA (reference sequence). The CDR3 runs 15 residues. The CDR3 bases are TGCAGTGCGCAACAGGGTCGATTAGGAGCAGATACGCAGTATTTT. Its translation is CSAQQGRLGADTQYF.

This clonotype was picked up a small number of times. The chain links TRBV4-2 to TRBJ1-1; D is unresolved. Between the trimmed V and J ends, which lost 0 bases and 6 bases, there was a span of 11 bases. Per the germline V gene, CDR1 is LGHNA and CDR2 is YNFKEQ. The CDR3 has 14 amino acids. The CDR3 loop reads CASSQDGGFAEAFF. The CDR3 DNA reads TGTGCCAGCAGCCAAGACGGCGGGTTCGCTGAAGCTTTCTTT.

CDR3 DNA sequence: TGCAGTGCTAGAGATCGGGTGTGGGGGGAGGGCTACACCTTC. Its translation: CSARDRVWGEGYTF. The J gene is TRBJ1-2, the V gene TRBV20-1; weak D call: TRBD1 (5 bases). Germline-derived CDR1 and CDR2 are DFQATT and SNEGSKA (reference sequence). V was pared by 0 bases and J by 8 bases, with 16 bases between. CDR3 length: 14 amino acids.

This clonotype was observed a few times. This chain joins TRBV4-1 and TRBJ1-4, with 8 positions matching TRBD1. The CDR3 has 13 residues. V was pared by 0 bases and J by 13 bases, with 4 bases of the junction left unmatched. Germline V gene lookup returns CDR1 MGHRA and CDR2 YSYEKL. The CDR3 DNA follows: TGCGCCAGCAGCCAAGATAGACAGGGGACACTGTTTTTT. Translation gives CASSQDRQGTLFF.

This clonotype showed up just a few times. The chain recombines TRBV12-3 or TRBV12-4 with TRBJ1-5; no clear D gene. Between the trimmed V and J ends, which lost 7 bases and 4 bases, there was a span of 17 bases. The CDR3 sequence is 15 residues long. The CDR3: CASIPGGTFNQPQHF. In nucleotides, the CDR3 is TGTGCCAGCATCCCGGGAGGAACCTTTAATCAGCCCCAGCATTTT.

This clonotype was recorded many times. The gene calls are TRBV7-9 and TRBJ1-2, with D unresolved. This CDR3 has 18 residues. Per the germline V gene, CDR1 is SEHNR and CDR2 is FQNEAQ (reference sequence). The V and J ends lost 0 bases and 0 bases respectively, with 17 bases between them. The CDR3 nucleotides are TGTGCCAGCAGCTTAGCGATTGACGGACCACGCTCTAACTATGGCTACACCTTC. It codes for CASSLAIDGPRSNYGYTF.

The V and J genes are TRBV28 and TRBJ1-5; maybe TRBD1 (6 bases). From germline, CDR1 is MDHEN and CDR2 SYDVKM. Trimming removed 3 bases from V and 0 bases from J, with 9 bases in between. This CDR3 has 15 amino acids. The CDR3 DNA reads as TGTGCCAGCAGTTTTACCAGGGGTAGCAATCAGCCCCAGCATTTT. Encoded protein: CASSFTRGSNQPQHF.

This clonotype was seen a handful of times. The chain is built from TRBV24-1 and TRBJ1-4; tentatively, D is TRBD1 (5 bases). Germline V gene data show CDR1 as KGHDR and CDR2 as SFDVKD. The CDR3 covers 14 residues. Trimming removed 9 bases from V and 6 bases from J, with 16 bases in between. DNA of the CDR3: TGTGCCACCGGGGACGGGGCCAATTATGAAAAACTGTTTTTT. The encoded protein is CATGDGANYEKLFF.

V is TRBV19 and J is TRBJ1-1; tentative D call: TRBD1 (6 bases). The germline V gene has CDR1 LNHDA and CDR2 SQIVND (reference sequence). Trimming removed 5 bases from V and 4 bases from J, with 17 bases in between. This CDR3 is 15 amino acids long. CDR3 protein: CASSDPGTLVTEAFF. In DNA, the CDR3 is TGTGCCAGTAGTGACCCGGGGACATTAGTCACTGAAGCTTTCTTT.

This chain joins TRBV20-1 and TRBJ2-6, with a tentative D call TRBD2 (6 bases). Germline V gene data show CDR1 as DFQATT and CDR2 as SNEGSKA (reference sequence). The V and J ends lost 3 bases and 6 bases respectively, with 12 bases between them. The CDR3 extends over 14 amino acids. This CDR3 reads CSAREGRLANVLTF. The DNA of the CDR3 is TGCAGTGCTAGGGAAGGGAGGTTGGCCAACGTCCTGACTTTC.

This clonotype was seen only a few times. V gene TRBV6-5 combines with J gene TRBJ1-1, with D unresolved. Trimming took off 4 bases at V and 0 bases at J, with 12 bases between the two ends. The CDR3 loop spans 15 amino acids. Germline CDR1 MNHEY, CDR2 SVGAGI. In DNA form, the CDR3 reads TGTGCCAGCAGTTCCCTGGGAAACATGAACACTGAAGCTTTCTTT. Its protein product is CASSSLGNMNTEAFF.